Listed here are 22 T cell receptor beta chains from one sample, sequenced in a study of blood T cell repertoires in COVID-19. Profiled with immunoSEQ multiplex PCR; TCRdb holds only in-frame clones, not every one. This sample has roughly 250,000 clones, with around 82% found just once. Sequenced material: peripheral blood. The source is a person aged 70 to 85 with COVID-19, enrolled during active disease.

This rearrangement joins TRBV7-2 to TRBJ2-7; D perhaps matches TRBD1 (6 bases). The CDR3 totals 13 residues. V dropped 6 bases and J dropped 1 base, with 10 bases sitting between them. Germline values: CDR1 SGHTA, CDR2 FQGNSA. The CDR3 reads CASREQGSYEQYF. The CDR3 DNA is TGTGCCAGCAGGGAACAGGGTTCCTACGAGCAGTACTTC.

This chain links TRBV27 with TRBJ2-5; D gene unclear. V lost 3 bases and J lost 5, with 10 bases in between. The CDR3 runs 13 residues. The germline V gene has CDR1 MNHEY and CDR2 SMNVEV (reference sequence). In DNA form, the CDR3 reads TGTGCCAGCAGTTTTTACCGGTCGGAGACCCAGTACTTC. It yields the protein CASSFYRSETQYF.

V and J are TRBV5-1 and TRBJ1-1, with D possibly matching TRBD1 (5 bases). Germline V lookup: CDR1 SGHRS, CDR2 YFSETQ. The CDR3 runs to 16 residues. The V end was cut by 0 bases, the J end by 1 base, with 13 bases between. The CDR3 reads CASSLGPRGENTEAFF. The CDR3 DNA is TGCGCCAGCAGCTTGGGGCCTCGGGGGGAGAACACTGAAGCTTTCTTT.

This clone was found once. The sample holds other DNA sequences that translate to the same CDR3. The V gene is TRBV3-1 (or the pseudogene TRBV3-2), the J gene TRBJ1-1; possible D gene TRBD1, 5 bases. Germline V gene data show CDR1 as LGHDT and CDR2 as YNNKEL (reference sequence). CDR3 length: 13 amino acids. Trimming shortened V by 5 bases and J by 1 base, and 8 bases separated the two germline ends. CDR3 coding DNA: TGTGCCAGCAGCGATACAGGGAACACTGAAGCTTTCTTT. Translation: CASSDTGNTEAFF.

The J gene is TRBJ1-6, the V gene TRBV12-5; perhaps TRBD1 as D (5 bases). CDR3 size: 13 residues. The germline CDR1 and CDR2 sequences are LGHNT and FRNRAP. Between the trimmed V and J ends, which lost 3 bases and 10 bases, there was a span of 10 bases. CDR3 region: CASGLGVRSPLHF. The CDR3 bases are TGTGCTAGTGGTTTAGGGGTTCGGTCACCCCTCCACTTT.

This sequence joins TRBV7-8 and TRBJ1-1; possible D gene TRBD1, 6 bases. Looked up from germline, CDR1 is SGHVS and CDR2 is FQNEAQ. V lost 1 base and J lost 6, with 15 bases in between. The CDR3 length is 15 residues. The CDR3 DNA sequence: TGTGCCAGCAGCTTAGATGAGGGGGGGGATCCTGAAGCTTTCTTT. Protein sequence: CASSLDEGGDPEAFF.

The CDR3 loop is CASSLALDRGLGAFF. The CDR3 region has the DNA TGCGCCAGCAGCTTGGCGTTGGACAGGGGTCTTGGAGCTTTCTTT. This chain connects TRBV5-1 to TRBJ1-1; TRBD1 matches at 9 bases. The V segment lost 0 bases and the J segment 10 bases; nucleotides outside the gene matches: 10. The CDR3 is 15 amino acids. Germline V gives CDR1 SGHRS, CDR2 YFSETQ.

The chain recombines TRBV28 with TRBJ1-4; D call uncertain. The ends were cut back, 6 bases at V and 0 bases at J, with 20 bases in the middle. CDR1 and CDR2 (germline): MDHEN, SYDVKM. The CDR3 runs 18 residues. CDR3 protein: CASSPSGLGRTTNEKLFF. The CDR3 DNA reads TGTGCCAGCAGCCCGTCCGGACTGGGGAGGACAACTAATGAAAAACTGTTTTTT.

The V gene is TRBV29-1, the J gene TRBJ2-1; 7 bases are a match to TRBD1. This CDR3 contains 15 residues. Germline values: CDR1 SQVTM, CDR2 ANQGSEA. Losses at the gene ends were 8 bases for V and 3 bases for J; bases not matched to a gene: 13. The CDR3 DNA is TGCAGCACCCGAGTAGGGCAGGGGGACTACAATGAGCAGTTCTTC. This codes for CSTRVGQGDYNEQFF.

V and J are TRBV7-7 and TRBJ2-5, with 10 bases lining up with TRBD1. CDR1 is SSHAT and CDR2 is FNYEAQ in the germline V gene (reference sequence). This CDR3 is built from 14 residues. The V and J ends lost 4 bases and 5 bases, in that order; junction bases with no gene match: 4. For the CDR3, the DNA is TGTGCCAGCAGCTCGGACAGGGGGTCGGAGACCCAGTACTTC. This encodes CASSSDRGSETQYF.

The J gene is TRBJ2-4, the V gene TRBV4-3; the D gene is possibly TRBD2 (5 bases). The germline V gene encodes CDR1 LGHNA and CDR2 YSLEER. The CDR3 is 13 amino acids. V was cut by 1 base and J by 4 bases, with 5 bases left in between. The CDR3 bases are TGCGCCAGCAGCCAAGCGGGGAAAAACATTCAGTACTTC. Its protein product is CASSQAGKNIQYF.

This clone was counted a single time. J is TRBJ2-3 and V is TRBV30; perhaps TRBD2 as D (7 bases). The germline gives CDR1 GTSNPN, CDR2 SVGIG (reference sequence). Deletions cut 0 bases from V and 12 bases from J, with 10 bases between. The CDR3 is made up of 11 amino acids. Here the CDR3 DNA reads TGTGCCTGGAGTGTGGGGGGGGCTCAGTATTTT. Translated, it gives CAWSVGGAQYF. Supplemented by reference TRBV30 and TRBJ2-3, the full variable domain reads SQTIHQWPATLVQPVGSPLSLECTVEGTSNPNLYWYRQAAGRGLQLLFYSVGIGQISSEVPQNLSASRPQDRQFILSSKKLLLSDSGFYLCAWSVGGAQYFGPGTRLTVL.

CDR3: CASSLVGAVAEAFF. In DNA, the CDR3 is TGTGCCAGCAGCTTAGTAGGGGCTGTGGCTGAAGCTTTCTTT. This rearrangement joins TRBV7-2 to TRBJ1-1; perhaps TRBD1 as D (5 bases). V gave up 1 base and J gave up 6 bases, with 12 bases separating them. Germline-derived CDR1 and CDR2 are SGHTA and FQGNSA. The CDR3 is 14 residues long.

CDR3 protein: CASSPRLAVDTQYF. CDR3 nucleotide sequence: TGTGCCAGCAGCCCCCGACTAGCTGTAGATACGCAGTATTTT. This chain uses TRBV6-5 with TRBJ2-3; 7 bases fit TRBD2. Germline loops: CDR1 MNHEY, CDR2 SVGAGI. This CDR3 is 14 amino acids long. Losses at the gene ends were 6 bases for V and 5 bases for J; bases not matched to a gene: 8.

The chain couples TRBV23-1 to TRBJ2-2; D is perhaps TRBD2 (7 bases). Being an ORF, TRBV23-1 has a function that is uncertain. The germline V and J ends were trimmed by 10 bases and 5 bases, with 11 bases remaining between them. This CDR3 region has 12 residues. This CDR3 reads CAIGGRTGELFF. The CDR3 region has the DNA TGCGCCATCGGGGGGCGAACCGGGGAGCTGTTTTTT.

This chain joins TRBV30 and TRBJ2-7; TRBD2 matches at 11 bases. This CDR3 is 15 amino acids long. Germline V CDR1 and CDR2: GTSNPN, SVGIG (reference sequence). V trimming: 0 bases; J trimming: 3 bases; junction bases outside the gene matches: 4. The CDR3 spells CAWSVLGLADYEQYF. The DNA for the CDR3 is TGTGCCTGGAGTGTCTTGGGACTAGCGGACTACGAGCAGTACTTC.

The CDR3 sequence is CATSRDRDDGQPQHF. CDR3 in DNA: TGTGCCACCTCCCGGGACAGGGACGACGGTCAGCCCCAGCATTTT. This chain links TRBV21-1 with TRBJ1-5; no check of the table's D call, TRBD1, against the DNA was made. TRBV21-1 is marked as a pseudogene. This CDR3 region has 15 residues.

This chain joins TRBV30 and TRBJ1-2; D possibly corresponds to TRBD1 (5 bases). Trimming stripped 5 bases from V and 4 bases from J, with 23 bases between. The CDR3 consists of 16 residues. CDR1 is GTSNPN, CDR2 SVGIG, per germline (reference sequence). DNA of the CDR3: TGTGCCTGGGAACCACAAGGAAGGGGTCCTAGCTATGGCTACACCTTC. This gives the protein CAWEPQGRGPSYGYTF. The whole variable domain, filled in from reference TRBV30 and TRBJ1-2, reads SQTIHQWPATLVQPVGSPLSLECTVEGTSNPNLYWYRQAAGRGLQLLFYSVGIGQISSEVPQNLSASRPQDRQFILSSKKLLLSDSGFYLCAWEPQGRGPSYGYTFGSGTRLTVV.

Only a few counts were recorded for this clone. The chain uses TRBV4-3 and TRBJ1-2; D uncertain. Germline V gene lookup returns CDR1 LGHNA and CDR2 YSLEER. This CDR3 has 16 amino acids. Trimming pared 0 bases from V and 1 base from J, leaving 12 bases between. The CDR3 DNA sequence: TGCGCCAGCAGCCAAGATAGCGGAGGGATTAACTATGGCTACACCTTC. This encodes CASSQDSGGINYGYTF.

This chain uses TRBV23-1 with TRBJ1-5; no definite D call. TRBV23-1 has ORF status, its function being uncertain. CDR3 length equals 15 residues. Trimming left V 2 bases short and J 9 bases short, with 17 bases between. CDR3 protein: CASSQVTVAPGPQHF. DNA for the CDR3: TGCGCCAGCAGTCAAGTCACGGTTGCGCCAGGGCCCCAGCATTTT.

This clone was seen only a few times. This chain uses TRBV7-9 with TRBJ1-2; perhaps TRBD1 as D (6 bases). This CDR3 contains 13 residues. Germline V gives CDR1 SEHNR, CDR2 FQNEAQ (reference sequence). The V gene lost 3 bases and the J gene lost 6 bases, with 11 bases spanning the gap. The chain's CDR3 is CASSLLAGDGYTF. The CDR3 coding sequence is TGTGCCAGCAGCTTGTTGGCAGGGGATGGCTACACCTTC. The full variable domain, completed using reference TRBV7-9 and TRBJ1-2, is DTGVSQNPRHKITKRGQNVTFRCDPISEHNRLYWYRQTLGQGPEFLTYFQNEAQLEKSRLLSDRFSAERPKGSFSTLEIQRTEQGDSAMYLCASSLLAGDGYTFGSGTRLTVV.

The chain employs TRBV13 and TRBJ2-3; tentative D call: TRBD2 (6 bases). The germline V gene has CDR1 PRHDT and CDR2 FYEKMQ (reference sequence). CDR3 length: 14 amino acids. V was cut by 11 bases and J by 3 bases, with 18 bases left in between. The CDR3 protein is CASGTRSGTDTQYF. The CDR3, as DNA: TGTGCCTCGGGGACTCGGAGTGGTACAGATACGCAGTATTTT.